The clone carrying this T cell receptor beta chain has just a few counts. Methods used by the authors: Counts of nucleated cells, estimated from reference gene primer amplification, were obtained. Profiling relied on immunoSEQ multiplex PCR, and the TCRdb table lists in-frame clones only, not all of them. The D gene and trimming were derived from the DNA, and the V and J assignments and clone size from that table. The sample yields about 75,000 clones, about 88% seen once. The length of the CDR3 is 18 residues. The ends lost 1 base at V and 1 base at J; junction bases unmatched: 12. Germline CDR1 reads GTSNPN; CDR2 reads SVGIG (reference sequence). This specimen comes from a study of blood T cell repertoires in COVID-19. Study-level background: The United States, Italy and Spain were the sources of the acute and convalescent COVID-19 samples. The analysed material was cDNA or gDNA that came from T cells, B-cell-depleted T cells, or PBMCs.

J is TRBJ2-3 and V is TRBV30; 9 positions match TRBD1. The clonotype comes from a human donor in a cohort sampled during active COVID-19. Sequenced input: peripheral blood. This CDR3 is CAWSEPTGGTAGTDTQYF. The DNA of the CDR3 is TGTGCCTGGAGTGAACCTACAGGGGGCACAGCGGGCACAGATACGCAGTATTTT.